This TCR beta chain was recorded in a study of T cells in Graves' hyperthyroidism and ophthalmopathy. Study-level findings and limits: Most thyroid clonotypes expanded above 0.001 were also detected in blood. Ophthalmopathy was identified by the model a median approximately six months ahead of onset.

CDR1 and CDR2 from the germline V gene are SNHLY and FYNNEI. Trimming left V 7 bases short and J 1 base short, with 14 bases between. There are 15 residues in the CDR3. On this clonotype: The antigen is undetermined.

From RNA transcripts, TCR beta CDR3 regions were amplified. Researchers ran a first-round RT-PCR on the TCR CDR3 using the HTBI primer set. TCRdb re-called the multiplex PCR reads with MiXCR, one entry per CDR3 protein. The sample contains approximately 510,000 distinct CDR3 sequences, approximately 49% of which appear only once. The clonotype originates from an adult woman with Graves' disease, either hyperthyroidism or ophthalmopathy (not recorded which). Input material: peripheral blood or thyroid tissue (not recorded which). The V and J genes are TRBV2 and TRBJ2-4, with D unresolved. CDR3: CASKEVRAAKNIQYF. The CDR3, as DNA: TGTGCCAGCAAGGAAGTAAGGGCGGCCAAAAACATTCAGTACTTC.